This is a list of T cell receptor beta chains from one sample in a study of human T cells and chemical hapten exposure. TCRdb analysed the RACE reads with MiXCR anew, one entry per CDR3 protein. The data hold approximately 60,000 distinct CDR3 sequences, with about 11% observed a single time. The starting material was whole blood, obtained in connection with sensitization to the hapten diphenylcyclopropenone (DPC). The receptors derive from a woman younger than 45 with alopecia areata. Some clones in this sample may be carry-over from other donors' samples. The CDR3 runs from the conserved cysteine through the conserved F or W. D genes are given only for firm matches.

TRBD1	15	TRBV10-2	TRBJ1-6	CASSATGGYNSPLHF
-	16	TRBV20-1	TRBJ2-3	CSARDPVLRRTDTQYF
-	15	TRBV12-5	TRBJ1-5	CASGLEALSNQPQHF
TRBD2	14	TRBV29-1	TRBJ2-3	CSTSGTSGSDTQYF
-	14	TRBV10-3	TRBJ1-5	CAIGGGDSNQPQHF
-	13	TRBV6-1	TRBJ2-3	CASQFQGSDTQYF
-	13	TRBV7-2	TRBJ2-7	CASSLGSVDEQYF
-	13	TRBV4-3	TRBJ1-4	CASSQEMGFELFF
TRBD2	20	TRBV6-1	TRBJ2-7	CASSESPFNPTSGGTYEQYF
-	12	TRBV11-2	TRBJ2-1	CASSLFGNEQFF
TRBD1	13	TRBV13	TRBJ2-5	CASSLTGGETQYF
-	14	TRBV28	TRBJ1-5	CASSFPIENQPQHF
-	13	TRBV7-3	TRBJ2-1	CASSSQPYNEQFF
-	12	TRBV18	TRBJ1-1	CASSPSGREAFF
-	12	TRBV12-3/TRBV12-4	TRBJ2-3	CASSRLPDTQYF
TRBD2	12	TRBV6-2/TRBV6-3	TRBJ2-3	CASSLSGGTQYF